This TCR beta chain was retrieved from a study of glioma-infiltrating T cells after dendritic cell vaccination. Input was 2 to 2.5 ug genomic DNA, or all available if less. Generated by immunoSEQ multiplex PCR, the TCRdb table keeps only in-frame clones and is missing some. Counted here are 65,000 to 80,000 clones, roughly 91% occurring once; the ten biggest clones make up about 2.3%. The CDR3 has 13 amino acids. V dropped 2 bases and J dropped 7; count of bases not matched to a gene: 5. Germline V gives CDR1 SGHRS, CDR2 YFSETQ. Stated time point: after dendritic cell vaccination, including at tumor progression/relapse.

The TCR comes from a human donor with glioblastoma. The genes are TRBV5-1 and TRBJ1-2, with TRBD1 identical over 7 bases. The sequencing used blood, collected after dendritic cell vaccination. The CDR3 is CASSFRQGGGYTF. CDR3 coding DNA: TGCGCCAGCAGCTTCAGGCAGGGGGGTGGCTACACCTTC.